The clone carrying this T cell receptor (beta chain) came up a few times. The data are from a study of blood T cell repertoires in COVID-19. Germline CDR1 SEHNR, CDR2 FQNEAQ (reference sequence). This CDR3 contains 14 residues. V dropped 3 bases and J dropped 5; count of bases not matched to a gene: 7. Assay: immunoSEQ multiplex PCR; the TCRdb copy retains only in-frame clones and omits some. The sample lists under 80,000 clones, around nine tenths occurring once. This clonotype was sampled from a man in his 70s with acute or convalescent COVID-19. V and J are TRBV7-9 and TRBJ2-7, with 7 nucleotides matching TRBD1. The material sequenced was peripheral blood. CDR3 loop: CASSLTQGQDEQYF. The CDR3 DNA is TGTGCCAGCAGCTTGACACAGGGGCAGGACGAGCAGTACTTC.